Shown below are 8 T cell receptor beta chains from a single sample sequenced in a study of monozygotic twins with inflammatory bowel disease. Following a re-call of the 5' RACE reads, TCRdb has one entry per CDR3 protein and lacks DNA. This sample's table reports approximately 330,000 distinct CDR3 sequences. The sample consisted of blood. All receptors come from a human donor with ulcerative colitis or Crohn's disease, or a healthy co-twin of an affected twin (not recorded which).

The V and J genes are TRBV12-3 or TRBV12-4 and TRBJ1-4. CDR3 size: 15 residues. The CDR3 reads CASSLEGTLGEKLFF.

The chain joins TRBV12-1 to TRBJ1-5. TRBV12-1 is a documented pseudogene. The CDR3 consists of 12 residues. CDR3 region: CASSLGGEPQHF.

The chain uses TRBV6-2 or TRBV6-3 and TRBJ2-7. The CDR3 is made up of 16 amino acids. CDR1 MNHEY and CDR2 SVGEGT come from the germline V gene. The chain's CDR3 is CASSYLRTSVSYEQYF.

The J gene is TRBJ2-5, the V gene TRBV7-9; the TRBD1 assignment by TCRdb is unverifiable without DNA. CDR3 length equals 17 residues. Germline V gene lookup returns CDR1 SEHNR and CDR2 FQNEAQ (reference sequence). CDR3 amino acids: CASSPERGGVALETQYF.

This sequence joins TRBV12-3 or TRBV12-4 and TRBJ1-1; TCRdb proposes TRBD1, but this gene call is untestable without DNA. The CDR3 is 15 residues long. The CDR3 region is CASRPRLGVNTEAFF.

CDR3 loop: CASSFGQGRNQPQHF. This chain joins TRBV27 and TRBJ1-5; TCRdb's D gene call, TRBD1, goes unchecked for lack of DNA. This CDR3 is built from 15 residues. Per germline, CDR1 MNHEY and CDR2 SMNVEV (reference sequence).

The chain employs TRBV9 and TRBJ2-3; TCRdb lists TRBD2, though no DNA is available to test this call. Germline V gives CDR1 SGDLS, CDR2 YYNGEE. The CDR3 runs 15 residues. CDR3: CASSTMSGSTDTQYF. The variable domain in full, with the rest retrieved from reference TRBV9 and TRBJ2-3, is DSGVTQTPKHLITATGQRVTLRCSPRSGDLSVYWYQQSLDQGLQFLIQYYNGEERAKGNILERFSAQQFPDLHSELNLSSLELGDSALYFCASSTMSGSTDTQYFGPGTRLTVL.

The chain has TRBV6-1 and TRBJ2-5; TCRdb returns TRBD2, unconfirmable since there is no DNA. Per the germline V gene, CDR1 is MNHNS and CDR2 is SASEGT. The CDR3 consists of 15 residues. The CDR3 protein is CASSLNSGWQETQYF.